This T cell receptor beta chain was recovered during a study of cytomegalovirus exposure and HLA in healthy donors. Study background: Among the approximately 400 genotyped donors, 70% to 90% were placed in the Caucasian-associated ancestry cluster.

Study-wide results and caveats: Later on, a genetic analysis was performed. It linked a missense variant in DCLRE1C with V- and J-gene trimming of TCR beta.

Note on this clone: Its antigen is unknown.

This CDR3 spans 14 amino acids. V trimming: 5 bases; J trimming: 2 bases; junction bases outside the gene matches: 6. The germline V gene has CDR1 SQVTM and CDR2 ANQGSEA. Researchers ran the PCR with 60 Vbeta and 13 Jbeta primers. As originally analysed: As a later analysis found, there were 70 million to 90 million unique TCR beta chains, of which roughly 11 million were shared. The protocol was immunoSEQ multiplex PCR, while the TCRdb copy is restricted to in-frame clones and leaves out a portion. V and J calls and clone size are as listed in that table; D and trimming were resolved from the DNA. The sample holds under 250,000 clones, roughly four fifths seen once.

The rearrangement links TRBV29-1 to TRBJ2-3; 8 nucleotides line up with TRBD1. The TCR sequence derives from a man aged 25 to 40 in good health and CMV-seronegative. Sequenced: PBMCs. The CDR3 DNA reads as TGCAGCGTTTCCGGGACAGGAGTCACAGATACGCAGTATTTT. It encodes CSVSGTGVTDTQYF.